These 7 T cell receptor beta chains were all obtained from the same sample, sequenced in a study of PD-1 blockade in classical Hodgkin lymphoma. Time point given: cycle 4 day 1 (C4D1), after 6 weeks of nivolumab. All the patients suffered relapse after autologous stem cell transplantation, and brentuximab vedotin exposure differed. TCRdb's table, derived via immunoSEQ multiplex PCR, lists solely in-frame clones and lacks some. Altogether about 93,000 clones are present, more than 70% being singletons, with the ten largest covering roughly 10%. Sequencing used peripheral blood mononuclear cells (PBMCs), obtained before the fourth cycle of nivolumab. The receptors originated from a human donor with classical Hodgkin lymphoma.

V is TRBV27 and J is TRBJ1-4; no firm D call. V was pared by 2 bases and J by 7 bases, with 11 bases between. The CDR3 consists of 14 residues. Germline-derived CDR1 and CDR2 are MNHEY and SMNVEV (reference sequence). In DNA form, the CDR3 reads TGTGCCAGCAGTTTAAGCAGAAGTAGTGAAAAACTGTTTTTT. Translating it yields CASSLSRSSEKLFF.

V and J are TRBV18 and TRBJ2-7; no clear D. Trimming shortened V by 0 bases and J by 2 bases, and 8 bases separated the two germline ends. Per germline, CDR1 KGHSH and CDR2 LQKENI. The CDR3 covers 14 residues. Here the CDR3 DNA reads TGTGCCAGCTCACCACCGGGCCCCACCTACGAGCAGTACTTC. Amino acid sequence: CASSPPGPTYEQYF.

The rearrangement links TRBV30 to TRBJ1-3; no clear D gene. Germline loops: CDR1 GTSNPN, CDR2 SVGIG (reference sequence). Between the trimmed V and J ends, which lost 0 bases and 11 bases, there was a span of 20 bases. The CDR3 totals 15 residues. The CDR3 DNA is TGTGCCTGGAGTGTACTCGGCAGAGAGGGTGGACCCATATATTTT. Translation: CAWSVLGREGGPIYF.

This chain connects TRBV5-1 to TRBJ1-1; D gene unclear. Germline assignment: CDR1 SGHRS and CDR2 YFSETQ. V shed 1 base and J shed 3 bases, with 16 bases lying between them. This CDR3 has 16 amino acids. CDR3 bases: TGCGCCAGCAGCTTGAAGGACCCAGGTTGGGACACTGAAGCTTTCTTT. Translating gives CASSLKDPGWDTEAFF. The entire variable domain, with the rest obtained from reference TRBV5-1 and TRBJ1-1, is as follows: KAGVTQTPRYLIKTRGQQVTLSCSPISGHRSVSWYQQTPGQGLQFLFEYFSETQRNKGNFPGRFSGRQFSNSRSEMNVSTLELGDSALYLCASSLKDPGWDTEAFFGQGTRLTVV.

This clone was recorded once. V and J are TRBV7-2 and TRBJ2-1, with 14 bases lining up with TRBD2. CDR1 SGHTA and CDR2 FQGNSA come from the germline V gene. V shed 6 bases and J 7 bases; nucleotides not matched to a gene: 5. The CDR3 contains 15 residues. The CDR3: CASSQGLAGVNEQFF. CDR3 in DNA: TGTGCCAGCAGTCAGGGACTAGCGGGGGTAAATGAGCAGTTCTTC. Full variable domain (outside the CDR3, taken from reference TRBV7-2 and TRBJ2-1): GAGVSQSPSNKVTEKGKDVELRCDPISGHTALYWYRQSLGQGLEFLIYFQGNSAPDKSGLPSDRFSAERTGGSVSTLTIQRTQQEDSAVYLCASSQGLAGVNEQFFGPGTRLTVL.

The chain links TRBV28 to TRBJ2-1; 13 positions agree with TRBD2. Germline V gives CDR1 MDHEN, CDR2 SYDVKM. Trimming took 6 bases from V and 3 from J; bases not matched to a gene: 14. This CDR3 is built from 19 residues. CDR3 DNA sequence: TGTGCCAGCAGCCAAGGACTAGCGGGGGTTTCCCAGCTCTACAATGAGCAGTTCTTC. Translating gives CASSQGLAGVSQLYNEQFF.

The J gene is TRBJ2-3, the V gene TRBV7-3, with 7 bases fitting TRBD2. Germline V lookup: CDR1 SGHTA, CDR2 FQGTGA. With 2 bases clipped from V and 5 bases from J, the junction kept 7 bases outside the gene matches. The CDR3 consists of 15 residues. CDR3 amino acids: CASSLFAGVGDTQYF. The CDR3 DNA follows: TGTGCCAGCAGCTTATTTGCGGGGGTGGGAGATACGCAGTATTTT.